The 6 T cell receptor beta chains given below trace back to one sample, sequenced in a study of CD4 T cells in relation to SARS-CoV-2 and coronaviruses. Antigen specificity for these receptors is unknown. Using immunoSEQ multiplex PCR, the repertoire was profiled, and TCRdb retains in-frame clones only, with some absent. Among about 36,000 clones listed, 77% were seen once. Sequencing was performed on memory CD4+ T cells from PBMCs, cultured in vitro. These receptor sequences come from an adult with COVID-19.

The chain uses TRBV27 and TRBJ2-7; a possible D gene is TRBD1 (6 bases). The CDR3 is made up of 14 amino acids. Trimming left V 5 bases short and J 3 bases short, with 14 bases between. Per the germline V gene, CDR1 is MNHEY and CDR2 is SMNVEV (reference sequence). The CDR3 DNA is TGTGCCAGCAGTAAACCGGGACAAAACTACGAGCAGTACTTC. Protein: CASSKPGQNYEQYF.

The rearrangement joins TRBV7-3 to TRBJ2-2; D is possibly TRBD1 (5 bases). This CDR3 comprises 16 residues. Trimming removed 5 bases at V and 0 bases at J, with 13 bases between. Germline CDR1 and CDR2: SGHTA and FQGTGA. The CDR3 sequence: CASSRTDRTNTGELFF. CDR3 nucleotide sequence: TGTGCCAGCAGCCGGACCGACAGAACGAACACCGGGGAGCTGTTTTTT.

This chain joins TRBV30 and TRBJ2-7; D may correspond to TRBD1 or TRBD2 (5 bases each). The CDR3 loop spans 15 amino acids. Germline V lookup: CDR1 GTSNPN, CDR2 SVGIG (reference sequence). Trimming stripped 0 bases from V and 3 bases from J, with 15 bases between. The CDR3 loop is CAWSVFGTNNYEQYF. The CDR3 nucleotides are TGTGCCTGGAGTGTGTTCGGGACCAACAACTACGAGCAGTACTTC.

The CDR3 nucleotides are TGTGCCAGTAGTATTGCTAGCGTTTTGGAGAAGACCCAGTACTTC. Protein sequence: CASSIASVLEKTQYF. The chain combines TRBV19 with TRBJ2-5; maybe TRBD2 (6 bases). Germline-derived CDR1 and CDR2 are LNHDA and SQIVND (reference sequence). CDR3 length: 15 amino acids. The V and J ends lost 3 bases and 6 bases respectively, with 17 bases between them.

This clone has a handful of counts. J is TRBJ1-3 and V is TRBV2; 8 bases agree with TRBD1. With 10 bases clipped from V and 0 bases from J, the junction kept 5 bases outside the gene matches. There are 14 residues in the CDR3. The V gene's germline CDR1 is SNHLY and CDR2 FYNNEI. The DNA for the CDR3 is TGTGCCACGGACAGGGCGAGCTCTGGAAACACCATATATTTT. This sequence encodes CATDRASSGNTIYF. Together with reference TRBV2 and TRBJ1-3, the CDR3 gives the full variable domain: EPEVTQTPSHQVTQMGQEVILRCVPISNHLYFYWYRQILGQKVEFLVSFYNNEISEKSEIFDDQFSVERPDGSNFTLKIRSTKLEDSAMYFCATDRASSGNTIYFGEGSWLTVV.

The chain employs TRBV7-8 and TRBJ1-6; possible D gene TRBD1, 5 bases. The germline V gene has CDR1 SGHVS and CDR2 FQNEAQ. The CDR3 contains 18 residues. Trimming stripped 4 bases from V and 6 bases from J, with 22 bases between. The CDR3 region is CASSSRLRETTANSPLHF. For the CDR3, the DNA is TGTGCCAGCAGCTCCCGGCTCAGGGAGACTACGGCTAATTCACCCCTCCACTTT.